The 15 T cell receptor beta chains in this list originate from one sample, sequenced in a study of CD8+CD57+ T cells in acquired aplastic anemia. It was patients with CD8+CD57+ cell expansion by flow cytometry who were chosen for sequencing. Investigators profiled TCR beta VDJ and CDR3 from genomic DNA template. Each CDR3 protein is one row after TCRdb ran MiXCR on the reads. The sample consists of about 270,000 distinct CDR3 sequences, roughly 82% of them appearing once. The sequencing input was sorted CD4+, CD8+, or CD8+CD57+ T cells (not recorded which) from PBMCs. The receptors here all came from a human donor with aplastic anemia.

As to this clonotype: In this CDR3 the conserved last residue, phenylalanine or tryptophan, is missing, so a read error is likely. The DNA is left out, because the CDR3 cannot be placed on it with certainty; the CDR3 is given as TCRdb lists it. The J gene is TRBJ2-1, the V gene TRBV7-9; the table names TRBD2, a call not compared with the DNA. The CDR3 spans 13 residues, counting both ends. Germline values: CDR1 SEHNR, CDR2 FQNEAQ (reference sequence). This CDR3 is CASSHQLGGGRSV.

On this clonotype: Relative to the germline gene, one junction end is altered; a read error may explain this. The chain recombines TRBV2 with TRBJ1-1; possible D gene TRBD1, 5 bases. The CDR3 contains 16 residues. Germline V gives CDR1 SNHLY, CDR2 FYNNEI. DNA for the CDR3: TGTGCCAGCGGGGACGCTCCCATCGTCATGAAGTCTGAAGGCTCATTT. It specifies CASGDAPIVMKSEGSF.

To note about this clonotype: With a much larger clone just one base away, this may be a read error. The rearrangement joins TRBV6-1 to TRBJ1-1, with D hard to call. With 2 bases removed from V and 0 bases from J, the gap between germline ends came to 10 bases. Per germline, CDR1 MNHNS and CDR2 SASEGT. The CDR3 consists of 15 residues. The CDR3 nucleotides are TGTGCCAGCAGTGAATGGCAGTACATGAACACTGAAGCTTTCTTT. Amino acids: CASSEWQYMNTEAFF.

Concerning this clonotype itself: One end of the junction fails to match germline, which may point to a read error. The genes are TRBV6-5 and TRBJ1-1; TRBD1 might be the D (6 bases). From germline, CDR1 is MNHEY and CDR2 SVGAGI. CDR3 length: 15 amino acids. The CDR3 nucleotides read TGTGCCAGCAGTTACTCGAGGGGGGGCGGCACTGAAGCTCTCTTT. Translation gives CASSYSRGGGTEALF.

On this clonotype itself: Germline and junction disagree at one end, which may indicate a read error. This rearrangement joins TRBV7-3 to TRBJ1-4; D is perhaps TRBD1 (5 bases). CDR3 length: 14 amino acids. The germline CDR1 and CDR2 sequences are SGHTA and FQGTGA. The CDR3 loop is CASSLVSTGEKFAF. The CDR3, as DNA: TGTGCCAGCAGCTTAGTCTCAACGGGGGAAAAATTCGCATTT.

V usage is TRBV5-1 and J usage is TRBJ2-3, with 9 bases identical to TRBD1. CDR1 and CDR2 (germline): SGHRS, YFSETQ. The CDR3 is 13 amino acids. V lost 7 bases and J lost 10; bases outside the gene matches: 10. CDR3 sequence (DNA): TGCGCCAGCGGCGTGGACAGGGGTGCTCCGCAGTATTTT. This sequence encodes CASGVDRGAPQYF.

This clonotype was seen a single time. The junction does not match germline at one end; this may be a read error. The V gene is TRBV7-9, the J gene TRBJ1-1; D not resolved. The CDR3 is made up of 15 amino acids. Germline V gives CDR1 SEHNR, CDR2 FQNEAQ (reference sequence). The CDR3 region is CASSLVPGELTDAFF. The CDR3 DNA is TGTGCCAGCAGCTTAGTACCCGGGGAGCTGACTGATGCTTTCTTT.

In regard to this clonotype: Mismatch with germline at one junction end may stem from a read error. The rearrangement links TRBV6-1 to TRBJ2-1; TRBD1 or TRBD2 may be the D gene (6 bases each). Germline-derived CDR1 and CDR2 are MNHNS and SASEGT. This CDR3 is built from 13 residues. CDR3 region: CASTGAGRNEQFF. The CDR3 DNA sequence: TGCGCCAGCACGGGGGCAGGCCGCAATGAGCAGTTCTTC.

A remark on this clonotype: The DNA is omitted, as the CDR3 cannot be located on it reliably, and the CDR3 follows TCRdb's listing. The gene calls are TRBV9 and TRBJ2-7; the table calls TRBD2, which could not be checked here. The CDR3 spans 13 amino acids, including both terminal residues. Germline assignment: CDR1 SGDLS and CDR2 YYNGEE. The CDR3 sequence: CASSVGAGTQHFV.

This chain uses TRBV15 with TRBJ2-5; maybe TRBD2 (5 bases). V lost 3 bases and J lost 1, with 9 bases in between. The CDR3 loop spans 14 amino acids. The V gene's germline CDR1 is LNHNV and CDR2 YYDKDF (reference sequence). The chain's CDR3 is CATSRRARQETQYF. CDR3 nucleotide sequence: TGTGCCACCAGCAGGCGGGCCCGCCAAGAGACCCAGTACTTC.

This clonotype has a handful of counts. Sequence at one end of the junction differs from germline and may be a read error. The chain combines TRBV7-8 with TRBJ2-3; D perhaps matches TRBD1 (7 bases). The germline V gene encodes CDR1 SGHVS and CDR2 FQNEAQ. The length of the CDR3 is 14 residues. CDR3 sequence (DNA): TGTGCCAGCAGCTTAGGCGGAGGGGGCTTCGGTGAAGCTTTT. It is translated as CASSLGGGGFGEAF.

The chain has TRBV2 and TRBJ1-6; 7 bases are a match to TRBD1. Germline V gene lookup returns CDR1 SNHLY and CDR2 FYNNEI. With 6 bases clipped from V and 10 bases from J, the junction kept 15 bases outside the gene matches. The CDR3 is made up of 16 amino acids. CDR3 sequence: CASRDEGQDEQSPLHF. Written as DNA, the CDR3 is TGTGCCAGCAGGGACGAAGGACAGGATGAGCAGTCACCCCTCCACTTT.

In this sample, this clonotype turned up a few times. The chain carries TRBV11-3 and TRBJ1-5; no clear D gene. Germline V lookup: CDR1 SGHNT, CDR2 YENEEA. Trimming cost V 1 base and J 0 bases, with 13 bases left between them. This CDR3 is 17 amino acids long. Here the CDR3 reads CASSLGAAAHSNQPQHF. The CDR3 region has the DNA TGTGCCAGCAGCTTAGGGGCAGCCGCCCATAGCAATCAGCCCCAGCATTTT.

Many counts were recorded for this clonotype. This chain joins TRBV5-5 and TRBJ1-6; D unresolved. Germline CDR1 is SGHKS and CDR2 is YYEKEE (reference sequence). This CDR3 region has 16 residues. V was cut by 6 bases and J by 0 bases, with 13 bases left in between. In DNA form, the CDR3 reads TGTGCCAGCAAGGGTAGCTTGAGCTCCTATAATTCACCCCTCCACTTT. As protein: CASKGSLSSYNSPLHF.

The rearrangement joins TRBV7-8 to TRBJ2-1; D is unresolved. CDR1 SGHVS and CDR2 FQNEAQ come from the germline V gene. CDR3 length: 16 amino acids. The germline V and J ends were trimmed by 3 bases and 8 bases, with 20 bases remaining between them. CDR3 DNA sequence: TGTGCCAGCAGCTTTCAAAGAAGCGCCGGTAGCCATGAGCAGTTCTTC. Translation gives CASSFQRSAGSHEQFF.